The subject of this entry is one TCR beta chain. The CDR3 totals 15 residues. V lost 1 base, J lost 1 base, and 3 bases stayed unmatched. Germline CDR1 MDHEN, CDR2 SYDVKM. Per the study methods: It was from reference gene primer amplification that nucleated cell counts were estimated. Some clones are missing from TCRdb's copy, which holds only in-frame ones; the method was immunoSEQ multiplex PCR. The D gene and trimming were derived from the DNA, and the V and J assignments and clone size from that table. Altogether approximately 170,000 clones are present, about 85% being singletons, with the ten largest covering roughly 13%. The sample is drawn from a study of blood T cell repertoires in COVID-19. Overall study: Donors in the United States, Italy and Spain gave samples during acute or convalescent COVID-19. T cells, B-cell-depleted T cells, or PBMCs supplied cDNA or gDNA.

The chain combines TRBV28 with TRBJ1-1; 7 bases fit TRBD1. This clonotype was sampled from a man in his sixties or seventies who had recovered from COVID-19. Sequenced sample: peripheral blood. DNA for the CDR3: TGTGCCAGCAGTTTATACGGACAGGCGAACACTGAAGCTTTCTTT. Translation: CASSLYGQANTEAFF.